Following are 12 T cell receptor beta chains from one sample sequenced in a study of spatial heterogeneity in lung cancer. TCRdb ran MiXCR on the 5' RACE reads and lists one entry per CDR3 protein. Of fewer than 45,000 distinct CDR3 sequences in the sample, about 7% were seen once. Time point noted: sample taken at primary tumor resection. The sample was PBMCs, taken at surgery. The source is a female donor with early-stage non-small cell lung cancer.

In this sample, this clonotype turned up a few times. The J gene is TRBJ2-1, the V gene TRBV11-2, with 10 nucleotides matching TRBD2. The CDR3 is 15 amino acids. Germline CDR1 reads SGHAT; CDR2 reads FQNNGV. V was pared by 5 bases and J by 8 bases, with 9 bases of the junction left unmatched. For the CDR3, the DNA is TGTGCCAGCAGCCCCGCCGTAGCGGGAGGATATGAGCAGTTCTTC. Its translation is CASSPAVAGGYEQFF.

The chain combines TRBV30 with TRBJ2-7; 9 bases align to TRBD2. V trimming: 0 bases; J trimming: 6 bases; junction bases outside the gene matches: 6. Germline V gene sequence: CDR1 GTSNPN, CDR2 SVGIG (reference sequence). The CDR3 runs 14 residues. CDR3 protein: CAWSVSTSGAEQYF. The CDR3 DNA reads TGTGCCTGGAGTGTCTCGACTAGCGGTGCCGAGCAGTACTTC.

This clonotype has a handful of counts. CDR3 sequence: CASSLVRQLEQYF. The CDR3 nucleotides are TGTGCCAGCAGCTTAGTCCGTCAACTTGAGCAGTACTTC. The genes are TRBV7-8 and TRBJ2-7; unclear D gene. V was cut by 1 base and J by 7 bases, with 11 bases left in between. The CDR3 covers 13 residues. Germline V gene sequence: CDR1 SGHVS, CDR2 FQNEAQ.

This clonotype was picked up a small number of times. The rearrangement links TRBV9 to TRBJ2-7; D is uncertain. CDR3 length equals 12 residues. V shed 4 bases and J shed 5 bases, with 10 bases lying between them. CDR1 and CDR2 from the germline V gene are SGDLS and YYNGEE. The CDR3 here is CASSPDSDEQYF. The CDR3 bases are TGTGCCAGCAGCCCCGACTCGGACGAGCAGTACTTC. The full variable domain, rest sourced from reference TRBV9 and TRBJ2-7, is DSGVTQTPKHLITATGQRVTLRCSPRSGDLSVYWYQQSLDQGLQFLIQYYNGEERAKGNILERFSAQQFPDLHSELNLSSLELGDSALYFCASSPDSDEQYFGPGTRLTVT.

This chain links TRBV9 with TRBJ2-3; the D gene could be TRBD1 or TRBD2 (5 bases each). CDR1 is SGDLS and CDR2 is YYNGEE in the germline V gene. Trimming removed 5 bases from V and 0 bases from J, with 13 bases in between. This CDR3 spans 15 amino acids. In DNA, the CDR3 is TGTGCCAGCAGTCAGATCGGGACCAGCACAGATACGCAGTATTTT. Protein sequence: CASSQIGTSTDTQYF.

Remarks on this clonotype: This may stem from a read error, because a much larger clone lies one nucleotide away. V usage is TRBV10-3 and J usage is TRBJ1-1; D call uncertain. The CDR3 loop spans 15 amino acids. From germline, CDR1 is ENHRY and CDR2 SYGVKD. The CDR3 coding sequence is TGTGCCATCAGTGAGCCGTCCTTAGAGAACACTGAAGCTTCCTTT. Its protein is CAISEPSLENTEASF.

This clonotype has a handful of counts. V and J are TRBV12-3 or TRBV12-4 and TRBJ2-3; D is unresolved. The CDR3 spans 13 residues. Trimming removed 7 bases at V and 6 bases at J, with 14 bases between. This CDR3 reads CASITTGSDTQYF. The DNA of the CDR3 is TGTGCCAGCATCACGACTGGTTCGGATACGCAGTATTTT.

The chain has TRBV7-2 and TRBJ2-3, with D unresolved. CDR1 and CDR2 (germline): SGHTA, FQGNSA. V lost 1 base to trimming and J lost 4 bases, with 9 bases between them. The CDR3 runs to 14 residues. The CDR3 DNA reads TGTGCCAGCAGCTTAGGGAGTAGGGCAGATACGCAGTATTTT. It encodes CASSLGSRADTQYF.

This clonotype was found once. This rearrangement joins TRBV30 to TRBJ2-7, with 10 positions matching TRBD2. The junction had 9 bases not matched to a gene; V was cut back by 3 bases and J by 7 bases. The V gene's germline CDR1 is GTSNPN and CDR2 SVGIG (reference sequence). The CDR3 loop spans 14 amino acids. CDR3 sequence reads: CAWSRTSGAGEQYF. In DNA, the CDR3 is TGTGCCTGGAGCAGGACTAGCGGAGCGGGAGAGCAGTACTTC.

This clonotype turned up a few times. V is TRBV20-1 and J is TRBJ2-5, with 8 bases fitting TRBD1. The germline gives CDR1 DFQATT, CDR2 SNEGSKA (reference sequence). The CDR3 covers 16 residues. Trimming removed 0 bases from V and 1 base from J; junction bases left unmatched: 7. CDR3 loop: CSARDPGQGFQETQYF. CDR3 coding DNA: TGCAGTGCTAGAGATCCAGGACAGGGATTCCAAGAGACCCAGTACTTC.

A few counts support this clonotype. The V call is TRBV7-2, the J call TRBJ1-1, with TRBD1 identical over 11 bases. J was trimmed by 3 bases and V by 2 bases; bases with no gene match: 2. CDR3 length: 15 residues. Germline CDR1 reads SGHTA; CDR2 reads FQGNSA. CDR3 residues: CASSLSDRGHTEAFF. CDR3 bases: TGTGCCAGCAGCTTATCGGACAGGGGGCACACTGAAGCTTTCTTT.

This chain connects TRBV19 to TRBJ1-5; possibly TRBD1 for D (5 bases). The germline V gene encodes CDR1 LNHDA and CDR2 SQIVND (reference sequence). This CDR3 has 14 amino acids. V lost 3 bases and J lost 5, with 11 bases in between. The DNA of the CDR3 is TGTGCCAGTAGTATCGGGTGGGGGGATCAGCCCCAGCATTTT. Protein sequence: CASSIGWGDQPQHF.